This T cell receptor (beta chain) stems from a study of early T cells in non-severe SARS-CoV-2 infection. About the research overall: The sequenced material was bulk RNA from unsorted whole blood, and its chains were unpaired.

In its sample, this clonotype was seen many times. Its antigen is unknown. This CDR3 has 15 amino acids. Germline assignment: CDR1 WSHSY and CDR2 SAAADI. Trimming stripped 8 bases from V and 0 bases from J, with 16 bases between. Whole-study findings and limits: Anti-spike CD8 specificities were favored by VDJdb matching, whose results missed private and CD4 specificities.

Unique molecular identifiers were added to individual cDNA molecules. A single record per CDR3 protein comes from TCRdb applying MiXCR to the 5' RACE reads. The sample lists 50,000 to 80,000 distinct CDR3 sequences, more than 4% occurring once. This clonotype was sampled from an adult who was a healthcare worker with PCR-confirmed SARS-CoV-2 infection or an uninfected control (not recorded which). This rearrangement joins TRBV10-2 to TRBJ1-1; D may be TRBD1 (5 bases). The sequencing input was whole blood. The CDR3 protein is CASARGGAMNTEAFF. The CDR3 DNA reads TGCGCCAGCGCCCGAGGCGGGGCCATGAACACTGAAGCTTTCTTT.